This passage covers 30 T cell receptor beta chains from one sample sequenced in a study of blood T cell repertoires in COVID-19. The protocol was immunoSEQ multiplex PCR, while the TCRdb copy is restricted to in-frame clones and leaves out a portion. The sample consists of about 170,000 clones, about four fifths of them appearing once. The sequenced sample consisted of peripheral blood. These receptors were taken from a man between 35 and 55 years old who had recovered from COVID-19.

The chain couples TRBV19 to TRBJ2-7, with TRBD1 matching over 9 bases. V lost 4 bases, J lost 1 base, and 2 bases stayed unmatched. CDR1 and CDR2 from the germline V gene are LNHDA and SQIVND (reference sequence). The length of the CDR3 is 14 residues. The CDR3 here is CASSTGTGSYEQYF. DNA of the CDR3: TGTGCCAGTAGTACCGGGACAGGGTCCTACGAGCAGTACTTC.

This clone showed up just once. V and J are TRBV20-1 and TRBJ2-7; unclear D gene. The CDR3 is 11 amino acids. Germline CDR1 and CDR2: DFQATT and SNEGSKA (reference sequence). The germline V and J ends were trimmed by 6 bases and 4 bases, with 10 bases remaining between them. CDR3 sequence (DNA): TGCAGTGCCTCAACTACATACGAGCAGTACTTC. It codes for CSASTTYEQYF.

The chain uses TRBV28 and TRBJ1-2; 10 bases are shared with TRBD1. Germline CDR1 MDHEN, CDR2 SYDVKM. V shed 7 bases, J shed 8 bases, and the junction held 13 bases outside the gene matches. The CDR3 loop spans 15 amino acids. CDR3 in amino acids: CASNRQGAGAGGYTF. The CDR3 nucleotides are TGTGCCAGCAATCGACAGGGGGCCGGTGCCGGGGGCTACACCTTC.

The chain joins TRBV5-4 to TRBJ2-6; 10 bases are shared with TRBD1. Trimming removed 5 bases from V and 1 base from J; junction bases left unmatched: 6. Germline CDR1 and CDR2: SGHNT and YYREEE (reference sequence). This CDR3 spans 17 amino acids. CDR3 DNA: TGTGCCAGCAGGTCCGGGACAGGGGAGTCTGGGGCCAACGTCCTGACTTTC. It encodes CASRSGTGESGANVLTF.

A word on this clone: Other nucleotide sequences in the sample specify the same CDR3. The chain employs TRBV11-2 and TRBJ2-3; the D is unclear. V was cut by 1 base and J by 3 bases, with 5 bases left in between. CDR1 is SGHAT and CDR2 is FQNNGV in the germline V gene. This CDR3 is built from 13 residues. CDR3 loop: CASSLGLTDTQYF. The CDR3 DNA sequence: TGTGCCAGCAGCTTAGGCCTAACAGATACGCAGTATTTT.

As DNA, the CDR3 is TGTGCCAGCAAAAGAGGTAGCGGGAGTTACGAGCAGTACTTC. It codes for CASKRGSGSYEQYF. The chain uses TRBV6-5 and TRBJ2-7; TRBD2 aligns across 9 bases. From germline, CDR1 is MNHEY and CDR2 SVGAGI. Trimming cost V 7 bases and J 4 bases; bases outside gene matches: 8. CDR3 length: 14 amino acids.

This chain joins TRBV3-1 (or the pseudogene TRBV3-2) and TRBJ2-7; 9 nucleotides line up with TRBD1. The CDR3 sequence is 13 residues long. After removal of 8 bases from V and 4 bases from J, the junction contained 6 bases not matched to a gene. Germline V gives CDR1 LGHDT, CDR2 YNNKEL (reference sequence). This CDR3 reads CASGQGFIYEQYF. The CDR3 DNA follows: TGTGCCAGCGGACAGGGGTTTATTTACGAGCAGTACTTC.

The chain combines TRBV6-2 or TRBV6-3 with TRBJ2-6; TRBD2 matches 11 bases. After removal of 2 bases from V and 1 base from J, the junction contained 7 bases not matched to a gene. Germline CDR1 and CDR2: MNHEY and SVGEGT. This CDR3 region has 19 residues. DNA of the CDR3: TGTGCCAGCAGTTACACTGGACTAGCGGGCCCTTCTGGGGCCAACGTCCTGACTTTC. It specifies CASSYTGLAGPSGANVLTF.

For the CDR3, the DNA is TGTGCCAGCAGCTTAGCCAGGGGTAACTATGGCTACACCTTC. Its translation is CASSLARGNYGYTF. V is TRBV7-2 and J is TRBJ1-2; TRBD1 is a possible D gene (6 bases). In germline, CDR1 is SGHTA, CDR2 FQGNSA. The V end was cut by 0 bases, the J end by 1 base, with 6 bases between. This CDR3 region has 14 residues. The full variable domain, completed using reference TRBV7-2 and TRBJ1-2, is GAGVSQSPSNKVTEKGKDVELRCDPISGHTALYWYRQSLGQGLEFLIYFQGNSAPDKSGLPSDRFSAERTGGSVSTLTIQRTQQEDSAVYLCASSLARGNYGYTFGSGTRLTVV.

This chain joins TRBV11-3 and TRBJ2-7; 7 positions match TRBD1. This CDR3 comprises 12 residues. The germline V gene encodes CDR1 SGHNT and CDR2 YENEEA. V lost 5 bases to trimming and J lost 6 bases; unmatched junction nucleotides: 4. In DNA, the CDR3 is TGTGCCAGCAGCCTAGGACAGGCCGAGCAGTACTTC. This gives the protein CASSLGQAEQYF.

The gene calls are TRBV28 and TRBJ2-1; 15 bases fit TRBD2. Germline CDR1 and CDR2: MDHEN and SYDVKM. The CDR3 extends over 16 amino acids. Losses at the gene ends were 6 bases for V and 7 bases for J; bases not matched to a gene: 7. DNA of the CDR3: TGTGCCAGCAGCCTCACCGGGACTAGCGGGAGGAATGAGCAGTTCTTC. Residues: CASSLTGTSGRNEQFF.

The CDR3 here is CASSRQGEASYNEQFF. In DNA form, the CDR3 reads TGCGCCAGCAGCCGACAGGGAGAAGCCTCCTACAATGAGCAGTTCTTC. The rearrangement links TRBV5-1 to TRBJ2-1; TRBD1 matches 7 bases. This CDR3 contains 16 residues. CDR1 and CDR2 (germline): SGHRS, YFSETQ. Trimming removed 4 bases from V and 0 bases from J; junction bases left unmatched: 7. The entire variable domain, with the rest obtained from reference TRBV5-1 and TRBJ2-1, is as follows: KAGVTQTPRYLIKTRGQQVTLSCSPISGHRSVSWYQQTPGQGLQFLFEYFSETQRNKGNFPGRFSGRQFSNSRSEMNVSTLELGDSALYLCASSRQGEASYNEQFFGPGTRLTVL.

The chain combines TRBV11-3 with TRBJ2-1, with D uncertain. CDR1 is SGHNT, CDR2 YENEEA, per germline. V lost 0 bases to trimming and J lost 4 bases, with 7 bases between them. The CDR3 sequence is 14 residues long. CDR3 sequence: CASSLDLQYNEQFF. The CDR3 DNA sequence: TGTGCCAGCAGCTTAGATCTCCAGTACAATGAGCAGTTCTTC.

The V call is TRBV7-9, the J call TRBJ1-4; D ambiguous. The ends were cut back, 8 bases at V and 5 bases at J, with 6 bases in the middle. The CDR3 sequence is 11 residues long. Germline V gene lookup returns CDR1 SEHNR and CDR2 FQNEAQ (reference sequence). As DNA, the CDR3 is TGTGCCAGCGGTCAGAATGAAAAACTGTTTTTT. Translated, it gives CASGQNEKLFF. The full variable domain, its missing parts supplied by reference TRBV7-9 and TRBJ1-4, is DTGVSQNPRHKITKRGQNVTFRCDPISEHNRLYWYRQTLGQGPEFLTYFQNEAQLEKSRLLSDRFSAERPKGSFSTLEIQRTEQGDSAMYLCASGQNEKLFFGSGTQLSVL.

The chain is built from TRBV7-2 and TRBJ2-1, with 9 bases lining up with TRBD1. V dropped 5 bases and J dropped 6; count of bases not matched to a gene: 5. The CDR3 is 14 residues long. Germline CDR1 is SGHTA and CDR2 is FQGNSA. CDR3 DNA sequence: TGTGCCAGCAGCCGGGACAGGGTCGGCAATGAGCAGTTCTTC. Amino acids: CASSRDRVGNEQFF. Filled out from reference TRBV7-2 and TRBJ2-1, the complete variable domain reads GAGVSQSPSNKVTEKGKDVELRCDPISGHTALYWYRQSLGQGLEFLIYFQGNSAPDKSGLPSDRFSAERTGGSVSTLTIQRTQQEDSAVYLCASSRDRVGNEQFFGPGTRLTVL.

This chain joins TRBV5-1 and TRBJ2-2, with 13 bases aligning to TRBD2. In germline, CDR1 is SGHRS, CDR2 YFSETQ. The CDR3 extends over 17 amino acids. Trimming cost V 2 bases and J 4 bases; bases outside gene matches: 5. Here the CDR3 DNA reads TGCGCCAGCAGCTTACTAGCGGGAGGGCCGAGCACCGGGGAGCTGTTTTTT. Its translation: CASSLLAGGPSTGELFF.

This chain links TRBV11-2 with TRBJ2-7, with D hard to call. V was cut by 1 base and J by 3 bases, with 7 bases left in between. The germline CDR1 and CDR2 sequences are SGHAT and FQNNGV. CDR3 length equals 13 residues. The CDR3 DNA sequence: TGTGCCAGCAGCTTAGCGGTCCACTACGAGCAGTACTTC. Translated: CASSLAVHYEQYF.

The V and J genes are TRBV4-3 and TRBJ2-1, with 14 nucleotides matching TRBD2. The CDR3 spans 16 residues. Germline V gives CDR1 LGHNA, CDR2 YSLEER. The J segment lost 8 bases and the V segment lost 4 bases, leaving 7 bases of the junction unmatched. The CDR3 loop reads CASSRGSTSGRDEQFF. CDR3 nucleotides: TGCGCCAGCAGCCGGGGATCGACTAGCGGGAGGGATGAGCAGTTCTTC.

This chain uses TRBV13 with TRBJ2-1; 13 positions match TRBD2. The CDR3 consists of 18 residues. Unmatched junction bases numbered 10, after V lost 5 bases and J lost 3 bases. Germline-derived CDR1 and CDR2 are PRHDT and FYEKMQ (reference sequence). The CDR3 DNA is TGTGCCAGCAGCCCCACCGGGACTAGCGGGGCATTCTACAATGAGCAGTTCTTC. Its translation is CASSPTGTSGAFYNEQFF.

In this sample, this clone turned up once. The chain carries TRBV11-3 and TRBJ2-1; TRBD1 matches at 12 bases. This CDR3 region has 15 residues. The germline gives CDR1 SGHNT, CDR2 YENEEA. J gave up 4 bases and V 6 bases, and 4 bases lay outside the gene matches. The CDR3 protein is CASRKGQGAYNEQFF. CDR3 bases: TGTGCCAGCAGAAAGGGACAGGGGGCTTACAATGAGCAGTTCTTC. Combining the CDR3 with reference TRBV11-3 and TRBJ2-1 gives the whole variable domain EAGVVQSPRYKIIEKKQPVAFWCNPISGHNTLYWYLQNLGQGPELLIRYENEEAVDDSQLPKDRFSAERLKGVDSTLKIQPAELGDSAVYLCASRKGQGAYNEQFFGPGTRLTVL.

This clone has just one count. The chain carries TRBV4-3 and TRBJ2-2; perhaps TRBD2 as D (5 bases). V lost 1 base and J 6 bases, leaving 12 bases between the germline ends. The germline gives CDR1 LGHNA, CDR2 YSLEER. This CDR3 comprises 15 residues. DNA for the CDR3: TGCGCCAGCAGCCAAGGAGGGCAGGTCTCCGGGGAGCTGTTTTTT. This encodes CASSQGGQVSGELFF.

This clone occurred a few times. CDR3 sequence (DNA): TGTGCCAGCAGTTACGCGGAAAGGGGTAATTCACCCCTCCACTTT. It codes for CASSYAERGNSPLHF. The gene calls are TRBV6-6 and TRBJ1-6; the D gene is possibly TRBD1 (5 bases). With 2 bases removed from V and 6 bases from J, the gap between germline ends came to 11 bases. Per the germline V gene, CDR1 is MNHNY and CDR2 is SVGAGI (reference sequence). The CDR3 extends over 15 amino acids.

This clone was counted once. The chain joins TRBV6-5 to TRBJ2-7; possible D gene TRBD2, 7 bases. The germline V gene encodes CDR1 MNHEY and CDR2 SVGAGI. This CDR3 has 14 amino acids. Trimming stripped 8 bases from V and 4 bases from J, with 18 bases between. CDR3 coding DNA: TGTGCCAGCTCAATTCGAGGGGGGGGATACGAGCAGTACTTC. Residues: CASSIRGGGYEQYF.

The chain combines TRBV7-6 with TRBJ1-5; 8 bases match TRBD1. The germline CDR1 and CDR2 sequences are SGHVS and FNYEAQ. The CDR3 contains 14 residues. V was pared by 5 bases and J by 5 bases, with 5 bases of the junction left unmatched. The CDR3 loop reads CASSPTGGDQPQHF. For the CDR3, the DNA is TGTGCCAGCAGCCCTACAGGGGGTGATCAGCCCCAGCATTTT.

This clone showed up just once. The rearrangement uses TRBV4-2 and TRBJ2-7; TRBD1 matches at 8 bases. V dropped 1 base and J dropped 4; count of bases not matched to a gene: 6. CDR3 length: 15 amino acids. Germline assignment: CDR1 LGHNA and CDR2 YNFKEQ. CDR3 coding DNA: TGTGCCAGCAGCCAAGGTGGACAGGGAAGGTACGAGCAGTACTTC. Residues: CASSQGGQGRYEQYF.

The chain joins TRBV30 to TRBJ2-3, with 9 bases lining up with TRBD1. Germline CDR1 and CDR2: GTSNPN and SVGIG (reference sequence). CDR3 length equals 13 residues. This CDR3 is CAGTGTGFGPQYF. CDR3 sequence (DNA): TGTGCTGGGACAGGGACTGGATTCGGACCGCAGTATTTT.

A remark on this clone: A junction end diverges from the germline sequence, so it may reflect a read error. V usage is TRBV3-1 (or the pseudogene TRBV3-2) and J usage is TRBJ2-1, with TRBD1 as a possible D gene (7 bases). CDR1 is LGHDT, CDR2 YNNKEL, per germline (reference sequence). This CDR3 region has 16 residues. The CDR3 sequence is CASRQGGGVLHDEQFF. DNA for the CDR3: TGTGCCAGCAGGCAAGGGGGCGGGGTGCTTCACGATGAGCAGTTCTTC.

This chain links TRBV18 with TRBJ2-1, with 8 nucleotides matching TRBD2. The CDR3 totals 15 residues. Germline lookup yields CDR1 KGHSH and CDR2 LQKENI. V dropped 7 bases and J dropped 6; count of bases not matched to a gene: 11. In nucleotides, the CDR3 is TGTGCCAGCTTTAGCGGGATACCGCCCTCCAATGAGCAGTTCTTC. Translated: CASFSGIPPSNEQFF.

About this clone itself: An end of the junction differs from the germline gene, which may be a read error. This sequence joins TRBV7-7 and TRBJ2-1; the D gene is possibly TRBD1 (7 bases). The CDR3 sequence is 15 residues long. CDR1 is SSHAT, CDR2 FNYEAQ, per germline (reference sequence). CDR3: CASSSGGGAYNEQFF. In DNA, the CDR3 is TGTGCTAGCAGTTCTGGAGGGGGCGCCTACAATGAGCAGTTCTTC.

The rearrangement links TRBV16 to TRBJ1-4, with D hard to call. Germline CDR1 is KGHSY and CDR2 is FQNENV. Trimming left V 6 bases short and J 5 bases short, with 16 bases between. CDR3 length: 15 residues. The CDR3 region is CASSKLTEGNEKLFF. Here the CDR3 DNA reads TGTGCCAGCAGTAAACTGACGGAGGGAAATGAAAAACTGTTTTTT.